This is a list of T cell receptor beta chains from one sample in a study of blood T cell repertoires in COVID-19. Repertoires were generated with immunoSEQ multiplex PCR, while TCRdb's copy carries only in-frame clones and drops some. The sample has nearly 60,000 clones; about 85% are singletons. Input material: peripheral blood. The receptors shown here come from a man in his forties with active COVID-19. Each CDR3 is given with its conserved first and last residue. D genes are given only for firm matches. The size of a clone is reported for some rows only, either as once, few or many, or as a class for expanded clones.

TGTGCCAGCAGTTTTACCGGGACAGGGGGTTCACCCCTCCACTTT	CASSFTGTGGSPLHF	.	TRBD1	TRBV6-5	TRBJ1-6
TGTGCCAGTAGTATTCGAGCGGGAGGGCCGCACAATGAGCAGTTCTTC	CASSIRAGGPHNEQFF	.	TRBD2	TRBV19	TRBJ2-1
TGTGCCAGCAATGGACAGGGGGCTATAAACTATGGCTACACCTTC	CASNGQGAINYGYTF	.	TRBD1	TRBV2	TRBJ1-2
TGTGCCAGCAGCGCACGTACGGGCACCGGGGAGCTGTTTTTT	CASSARTGTGELFF	few	.	TRBV11-3	TRBJ2-2
TGTGCCTGCAGAGGCGGGAGGGTGTGGTCCTACAATGAGCAGTTCTTC	CACRGGRVWSYNEQFF	.	TRBD2	TRBV30	TRBJ2-1
TGTGCCAGCAGTGAGACTCGATACAATGAGCAGTTCTTC	CASSETRYNEQFF	.	.	TRBV2	TRBJ2-1
TGTGCCAGCAGTCCGAGGCGTACCACTAACTATGGCTACACCTTC	CASSPRRTTNYGYTF	.	.	TRBV6-5	TRBJ1-2
TGCAGCGTTGTCACTGCCTCCTACGAGCAGTACTTC	CSVVTASYEQYF	.	.	TRBV29-1	TRBJ2-7
TGTGCCAGCAGCCAGGACTACTCTGGAAACACCATATATTTT	CASSQDYSGNTIYF	few	.	TRBV6-5	TRBJ1-3
TGTGCCAGTAGTATGGCCCCAGGGGCGGAGCAGTACTTC	CASSMAPGAEQYF	.	.	TRBV19	TRBJ2-7
TGTGCCAGCACCGGACAGGGAGAAGAGACCCAGTACTTC	CASTGQGEETQYF	.	TRBD1	TRBV12-3/TRBV12-4	TRBJ2-5
TGTGCCAGCGGGCTTAGGGGGCAAGAGACCCAGTACTTC	CASGLRGQETQYF	.	.	TRBV6-5	TRBJ2-5
TGTGCCAGCAGTCCCGGGACTAGCGGGATTTCAGAGACCCAGTACTTC	CASSPGTSGISETQYF	.	TRBD2	TRBV6-2/TRBV6-3	TRBJ2-5
TGTGCCAGCAGTCCGACAGGGCGATACGAGCAGTACTTC	CASSPTGRYEQYF	.	TRBD1	TRBV6-6	TRBJ2-7
TGTGCCACCAGCAGAAGCCTAGGGAGGGAATGGCGAGGCTACACCTTC	CATSRSLGREWRGYTF	.	.	TRBV15	TRBJ1-2
TGTGCCAGCAGTCCCCGGACAGGGGCCTTTTACGAGCAGTACTTC	CASSPRTGAFYEQYF	.	TRBD1	TRBV6-5	TRBJ2-7
TGTGCCAGCAGGCGTCCGGAGGCGGATACGCAGTATTTT	CASRRPEADTQYF	.	.	TRBV28	TRBJ2-3
TGTGCCAGTAGCGAGACCTACGAGCAGTACTTC	CASSETYEQYF	.	.	TRBV19	TRBJ2-7
TGTGCCAGCAGCGCCGGGACAGGGAATTGGAAAGAGCAGTTCTTC	CASSAGTGNWKEQFF	.	TRBD1	TRBV9	TRBJ2-1
TGTGCCAGTAGCCCCTTCGCCCACGGCTATGGCTACACCTTC	CASSPFAHGYGYTF	.	.	TRBV19	TRBJ1-2
TGTGCCTGGACCTCTAGCGTACAAGAGACCCAGTACTTC	CAWTSSVQETQYF	.	.	TRBV30	TRBJ2-5
TGCAGCGTTGAAGGCCTAGGCCGGGACAGAAACACCGGGGAGCTGTTTTTT	CSVEGLGRDRNTGELFF	.	TRBD1	TRBV29-1	TRBJ2-2
TGTGCCAGCAGCTCCTCGACTAGCGGGAGGGCCGTTGAGCAGTTCTTC	CASSSSTSGRAVEQFF	.	TRBD2	TRBV7-9	TRBJ2-1
TGTGCCAGCAGTTCCGGGGTGCAGTTCTTC	CASSSGVQFF	few	.	TRBV12-3/TRBV12-4	TRBJ2-1
TGTGCCAGTAGTATAGCTACTGGTAGCTATGGCTACACCTTC	CASSIATGSYGYTF	.	.	TRBV19	TRBJ1-2
TGTGCCAGCAGCTGGACAGCCCAAGAGACCCAGTACTTC	CASSWTAQETQYF	.	.	TRBV7-3	TRBJ2-5
TGTGCCAGCAGCCGACAACATGGTTCTGAAAAACTGTTTTTT	CASSRQHGSEKLFF	.	.	TRBV5-8	TRBJ1-4
TGTGCCAGCAGCTTCGGGCCACAGGATGAGCAGTTCTTC	CASSFGPQDEQFF	few	.	TRBV7-3	TRBJ2-1
TGCGCCAGCAGCCCGACCAGGGGGCGAATGGAAGCTTTCTTT	CASSPTRGRMEAFF	.	TRBD1	TRBV10-1	TRBJ1-1
TGTGCCAGCAGCTTAATAGGCGGGCTCTACAATGAGCAGTTCTTC	CASSLIGGLYNEQFF	.	.	TRBV7-3	TRBJ2-1
TGTGCCAGCAGCGTGAACAGGGGAATTGACTATGGCTACACCTTC	CASSVNRGIDYGYTF	once	TRBD1	TRBV11-2	TRBJ1-2
TGTGCCAGTAGTATAGATGCAGGGATTCGGTACAATGAGCAGTTCTTC	CASSIDAGIRYNEQFF	.	.	TRBV19	TRBJ2-1
TGTGCCAGCAGCCAAGGAAGGGGTTTAGGGTATGGCTACACCTTC	CASSQGRGLGYGYTF	.	.	TRBV3-1/TRBV3-2	TRBJ1-2
TGCGCCAGCAGCTTGGGATCTCGGCTAGCGGGGAACAATGAGCAGTTCTTC	CASSLGSRLAGNNEQFF	.	TRBD2	TRBV5-1	TRBJ2-1
TGTGCCTGGAGTGGCCAGGAGGATCAGCCCCAGCATTTT	CAWSGQEDQPQHF	.	.	TRBV30	TRBJ1-5
TGCGCCAGCAGCATACCTACAGGGGCCGGCGAGCAGTACTTC	CASSIPTGAGEQYF	.	TRBD1	TRBV5-1	TRBJ2-7
TGTGCCAGCAGTGAAGCGCGTGGAGGGCTTAGGTATGGCTACACCTTC	CASSEARGGLRYGYTF	.	.	TRBV6-1	TRBJ1-2
TGCGCCAGCAGCTTGTCAGTCTCCACCGGGGAGCTGTTTTTT	CASSLSVSTGELFF	.	.	TRBV5-1	TRBJ2-2
TGTGCCAGCTCACCACCGGACAGCTCAGATACGCAGTATTTT	CASSPPDSSDTQYF	.	.	TRBV18	TRBJ2-3
TGTGCCAGCAGCCCCCCCCGGGCAGGGGGGAACACTGAAGCTTTCTTT	CASSPPRAGGNTEAFF	.	TRBD1	TRBV3-1/TRBV3-2	TRBJ1-1
TGTGCCAGCAACCGACACCTAAGAAGCAATCAGCCCCAGCATTTT	CASNRHLRSNQPQHF	.	.	TRBV6-5	TRBJ1-5
TGTGCCAGCAGCCCGAAATCGGGGGGGAAGTTCTTC	CASSPKSGGKFF	.	TRBD2	TRBV7-3	TRBJ2-1
TGTGCCAGCTCACCAAATCCTAGCAATGAGCAGTTCTTC	CASSPNPSNEQFF	.	.	TRBV18	TRBJ2-1
TGTGCCAGCAGCTTTCAGGGTAAGGGAAACATTCAGTACTTC	CASSFQGKGNIQYF	.	.	TRBV5-6	TRBJ2-4
TGTGCCAGCAGCCTTCCGGACAGGGGCCAGCAAGAGACCCAGTACTTC	CASSLPDRGQQETQYF	.	TRBD1	TRBV7-9	TRBJ2-5
TGTGCCAGCAGCCCTAGTACTTACAATGAGCAGTTCTTC	CASSPSTYNEQFF	once	.	TRBV9	TRBJ2-1
TGCGCCAGCAGCCAAATTATGGCAGGGTGGCAGTACTTC	CASSQIMAGWQYF	.	.	TRBV4-1	TRBJ2-7
TGTGCCAGCAGCCGAACAGGGGGGAATGGCTACACCTTC	CASSRTGGNGYTF	.	TRBD1	TRBV7-2	TRBJ1-2
TGTGCCAGCAGTTATAGGCGGAATTCACCCCTCCACTTT	CASSYRRNSPLHF	.	.	TRBV28	TRBJ1-6
TGTGCCAGCAGCCAGACTGCGGGACTAGCGGGAGTACCCTTCTACAATGAGCAGTTCTTC	CASSQTAGLAGVPFYNEQFF	.	TRBD2	TRBV14	TRBJ2-1
TGTGCTAGTGCCCTATCGGGACAGAAGTTCTTC	CASALSGQKFF	.	TRBD1	TRBV12-5	TRBJ2-1
TGTGCCAGCAGCTTTCTGACAGGGAACTATGGCTACACCTTC	CASSFLTGNYGYTF	few	TRBD1	TRBV5-5	TRBJ1-2
TGTGCCAGCAGCCCCCGCAGTCAAGAGACCCAGTACTTC	CASSPRSQETQYF	few	.	TRBV11-2	TRBJ2-5
TGTGCCACCAGTGACTTCTCGACAGGGAAGAGGGGTGAGCAGTTCTTC	CATSDFSTGKRGEQFF	.	TRBD1	TRBV24-1	TRBJ2-1